The entry below gives a single TCR beta chain sequence along with its context. Its antigen is undetermined. The data were produced by immunoSEQ multiplex PCR, yet TCRdb's version contains in-frame clones alone and is incomplete. Found here are roughly 110,000 clones, 85% of them singletons; the top ten hold less than 2.5%. Enrolled patients, whose metastatic non-small-cell lung cancer was chemo-refractory, received focal radiation plus CTLA-4 blockade with ipilimumab. This record comes from a study of radiotherapy plus CTLA-4 blockade in lung cancer. Study details: There were objective responses in roughly 18% of patients, and roughly 32% had disease control.

Study-level points and caveats: Dynamics of early blood T cell clones, together with interferon-beta, were reportedly the best predictors of response. Clones derived from tumor TCRs expanded in blood after radiotherapy plus ipilimumab.

The length of the CDR3 is 12 residues. Trimming pared 3 bases from V and 6 bases from J, leaving 8 bases between. Germline assignment: CDR1 SGHVS and CDR2 FNYEAQ. This chain uses TRBV7-6 with TRBJ1-1; D not resolved. Here the sequenced sample was peripheral blood, taken from a patient treated with radiotherapy plus ipilimumab. This TCR came from a human donor with non-small cell lung cancer that progressed on radiotherapy plus ipilimumab. Some clones in this sample may be carry-over from other donors' samples. CDR3 nucleotide sequence: TGTGCCAGCAGCTTTCTCGGGTCTGAAGCTTTCTTT. Translating gives CASSFLGSEAFF.